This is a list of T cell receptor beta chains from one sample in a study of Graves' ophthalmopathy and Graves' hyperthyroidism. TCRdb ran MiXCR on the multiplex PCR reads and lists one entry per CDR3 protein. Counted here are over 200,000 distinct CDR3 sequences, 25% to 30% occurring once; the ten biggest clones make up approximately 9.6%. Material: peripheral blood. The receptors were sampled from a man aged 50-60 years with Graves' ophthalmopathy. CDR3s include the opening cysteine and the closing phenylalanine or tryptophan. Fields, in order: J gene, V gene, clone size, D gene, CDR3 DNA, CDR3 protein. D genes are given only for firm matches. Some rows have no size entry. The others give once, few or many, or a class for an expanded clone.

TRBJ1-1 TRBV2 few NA TGTGCCAGCACTGACAGCAGACGAAGCACTGAAGCTTTCTTT CASTDSRRSTEAFF
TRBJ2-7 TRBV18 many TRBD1 TGTGCCAGCTCACCAGAACCGGGACAGACAGCCTACGAGCAGTACTTC CASSPEPGQTAYEQYF
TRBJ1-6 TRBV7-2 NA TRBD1 TGTGCCAGCAGCAAAGAGGGGACAGGGGATTCACCCCTCCACTTT CASSKEGTGDSPLHF
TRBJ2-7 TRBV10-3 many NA TGTGCCATCAGTGAGAACAGAGACTGCGAGCAGTACTTC CAISENRDCEQYF
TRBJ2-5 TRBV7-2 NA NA TGTGCCAGCAACCGACAGGTGGGAGAGACCCAGTACTTC CASNRQVGETQYF
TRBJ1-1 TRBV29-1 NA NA TGCAGCGTCGAATTCGGGCCAGAAGAAGCTTTCTTT CSVEFGPEEAFF
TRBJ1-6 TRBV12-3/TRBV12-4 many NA TGTGCCAGCGGAAGAGAGGGCGTCGGGTCACCCCTCCACTTT CASGREGVGSPLHF
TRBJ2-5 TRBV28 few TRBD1 TGTGCCAGCAGTTTCTCAGGGGGCGTGAAGACCCAGTACTTC CASSFSGGVKTQYF
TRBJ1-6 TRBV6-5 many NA TGTGCCAGCTACCCAGGCGCTAGCTCCTATAATTCACCCCTCCACTTT CASYPGASSYNSPLHF
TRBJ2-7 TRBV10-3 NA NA TGTGCCATCAGTGGGCTAGCGCGCTACGAGCAGTACTTC CAISGLARYEQYF
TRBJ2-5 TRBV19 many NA TGTGCCAGTAGCCCCGTGGAGGGATTGGGGGAGACCCAGTACTTC CASSPVEGLGETQYF
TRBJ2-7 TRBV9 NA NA TGTGCCAGCAGCGTAGACGCTTACGGAGGATACGAGCAGTACTTC CASSVDAYGGYEQYF
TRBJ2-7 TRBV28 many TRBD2 TGTGCCAGCCCGGACACAGGGACTAGCGGGAGCTCCTACGAGCAGTACTTC CASPDTGTSGSSYEQYF
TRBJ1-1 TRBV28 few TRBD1 TGTGCCAGCAGTGGAGGGGGCATCCAGAACACTGAAGCTTTCTTT CASSGGGIQNTEAFF
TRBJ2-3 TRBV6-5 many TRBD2 TGTGCCAGCAGTTCGGGACTAGCGGGAAGCACAGATACGCAGTATTTT CASSSGLAGSTDTQYF
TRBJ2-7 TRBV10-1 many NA TGCGCCAGCAGTGACCGGGACACCTTTGATGAGCAGTACTTC CASSDRDTFDEQYF
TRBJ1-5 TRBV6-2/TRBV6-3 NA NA TGTGCCAGCAGTTACCCTGACGGGGGGCAAAGGCAGCCCCAGCATTTT CASSYPDGGQRQPQHF
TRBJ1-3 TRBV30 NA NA TGTGCCTGGAGTCTGAGCTCTGGAAACACCATATATTTT CAWSLSSGNTIYF
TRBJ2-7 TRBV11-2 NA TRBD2 TGTGCCAGCAGCTTAGGCGGGGGGGAGGGGGGCTCCTACGAGCAGTACTTC CASSLGGGEGGSYEQYF
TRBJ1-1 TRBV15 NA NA TGTGCCACCAGCAGAGATCGAACGGCGAACACTGAAGCTTTCTTT CATSRDRTANTEAFF
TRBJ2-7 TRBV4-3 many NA TGCGCCAGCAGCCGACATCGGTCTAACTACGAGCAGTACTTC CASSRHRSNYEQYF
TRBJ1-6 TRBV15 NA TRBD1 TGTGCCACCAGCAGAGCCCTACACAGGGGGAATTCACCCCTCCACTTT CATSRALHRGNSPLHF
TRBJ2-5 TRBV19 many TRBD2 TGTGCCAGTAGTCGGGGGAGCGGGGGGACCCAGTACTTC CASSRGSGGTQYF
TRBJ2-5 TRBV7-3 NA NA TGTGCCAGCAGCTTAGGTCCGGCAGGGCAAGAGACCCAGTACTTC CASSLGPAGQETQYF
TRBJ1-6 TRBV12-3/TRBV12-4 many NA TGTGCCAGCAGGCCCGGTGGGGGGGCCTATAATTCACCCCTCCACTTT CASRPGGGAYNSPLHF
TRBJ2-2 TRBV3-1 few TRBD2 TGTGCCAGCAGCCAAGGGGGCCGTATTAGCGGGGCCACCGGGGAGCTGTTTTTT CASSQGGRISGATGELFF
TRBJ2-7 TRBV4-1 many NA TGCGCCAGCAGCCAAGTGGGTGTTGAATACGAGCAGTACTTC CASSQVGVEYEQYF
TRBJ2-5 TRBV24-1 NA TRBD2 TGTGCCACCAGTGATTTGCAGTCCGGGGGGAAAGAGACCCAGTACTTC CATSDLQSGGKETQYF
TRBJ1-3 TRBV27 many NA TGTGCCAGCAGTAAAGTGGGCTCTGGAAACACCATATATTTT CASSKVGSGNTIYF
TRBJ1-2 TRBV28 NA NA TGTGCCAGCACCGGACAGCTTCAAGCTAACTATGGCTACACCTTC CASTGQLQANYGYTF